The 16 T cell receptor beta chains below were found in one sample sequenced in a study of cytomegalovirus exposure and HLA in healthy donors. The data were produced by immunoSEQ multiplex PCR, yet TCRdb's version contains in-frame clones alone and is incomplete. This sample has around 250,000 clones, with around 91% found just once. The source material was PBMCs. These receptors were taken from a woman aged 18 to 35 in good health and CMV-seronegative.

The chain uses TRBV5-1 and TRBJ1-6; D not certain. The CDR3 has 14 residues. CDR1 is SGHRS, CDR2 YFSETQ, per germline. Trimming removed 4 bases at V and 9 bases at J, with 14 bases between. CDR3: CASSEAGEGSPLHF. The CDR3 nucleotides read TGCGCCAGCAGCGAGGCAGGAGAGGGTTCACCCCTCCACTTT.

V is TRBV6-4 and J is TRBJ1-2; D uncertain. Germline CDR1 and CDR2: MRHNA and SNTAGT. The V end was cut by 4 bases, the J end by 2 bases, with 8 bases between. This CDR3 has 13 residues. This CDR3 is CASSGPGNYGYTF. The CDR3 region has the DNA TGTGCCAGCAGTGGCCCGGGGAACTATGGCTACACCTTC.

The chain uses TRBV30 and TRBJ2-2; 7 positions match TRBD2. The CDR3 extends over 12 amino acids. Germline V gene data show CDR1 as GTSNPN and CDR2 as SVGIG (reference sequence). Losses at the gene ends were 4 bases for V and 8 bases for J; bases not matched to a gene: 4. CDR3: CAWNWGGGELFF. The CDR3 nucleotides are TGTGCCTGGAATTGGGGGGGAGGGGAGCTGTTTTTT.

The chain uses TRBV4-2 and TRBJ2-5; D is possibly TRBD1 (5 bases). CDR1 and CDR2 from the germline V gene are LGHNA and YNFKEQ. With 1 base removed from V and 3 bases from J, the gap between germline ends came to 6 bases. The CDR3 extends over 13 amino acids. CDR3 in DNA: TGTGCCAGCAGCCAAGGGACAAAAGAGACCCAGTACTTC. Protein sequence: CASSQGTKETQYF.

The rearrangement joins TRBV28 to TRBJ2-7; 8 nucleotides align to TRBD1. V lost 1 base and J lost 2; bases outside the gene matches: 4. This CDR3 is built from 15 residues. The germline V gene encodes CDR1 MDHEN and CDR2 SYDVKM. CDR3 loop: CASSLSGQGTYEQYV. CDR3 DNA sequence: TGTGCCAGCAGTTTATCAGGACAGGGAACCTACGAGCAGTACGTC.

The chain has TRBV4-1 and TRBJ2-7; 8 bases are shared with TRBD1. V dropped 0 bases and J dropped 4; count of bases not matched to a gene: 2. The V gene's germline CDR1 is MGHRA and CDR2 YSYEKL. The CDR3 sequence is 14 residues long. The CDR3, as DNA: TGCGCCAGCAGCCAAGAATGGACAGGGTACGAGCAGTACGTC. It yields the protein CASSQEWTGYEQYV.

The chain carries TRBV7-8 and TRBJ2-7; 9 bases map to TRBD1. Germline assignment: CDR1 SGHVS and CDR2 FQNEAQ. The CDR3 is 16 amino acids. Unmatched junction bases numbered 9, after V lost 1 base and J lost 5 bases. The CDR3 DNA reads TGTGCCAGCAGCTTAGGTGACAGGGGGGGGCCGGACGAGCAGTACTTC. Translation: CASSLGDRGGPDEQYF.

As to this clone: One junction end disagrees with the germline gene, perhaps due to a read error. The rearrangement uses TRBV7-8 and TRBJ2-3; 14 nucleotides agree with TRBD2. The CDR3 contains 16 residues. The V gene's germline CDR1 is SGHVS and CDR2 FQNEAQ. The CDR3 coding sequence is TGTGCCAGCAGCGTAGCGACTAGCGGGGGGGCCGGTACGCAGTATTTT. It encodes CASSVATSGGAGTQYF.

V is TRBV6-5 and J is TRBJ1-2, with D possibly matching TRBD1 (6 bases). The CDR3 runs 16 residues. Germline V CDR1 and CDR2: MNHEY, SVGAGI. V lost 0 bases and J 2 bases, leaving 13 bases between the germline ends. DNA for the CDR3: TGTGCCAGCAGTTACTCGTCAGGGGCGGAGAACTATGGCTACACCTTC. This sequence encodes CASSYSSGAENYGYTF.

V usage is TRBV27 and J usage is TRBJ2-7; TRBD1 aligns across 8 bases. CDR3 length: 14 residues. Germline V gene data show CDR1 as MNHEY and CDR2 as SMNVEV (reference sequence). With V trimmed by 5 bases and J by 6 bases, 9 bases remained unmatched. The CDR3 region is CASSNTGTGGEQYF. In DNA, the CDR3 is TGTGCCAGCAGTAACACCGGGACAGGAGGCGAGCAGTACTTC.

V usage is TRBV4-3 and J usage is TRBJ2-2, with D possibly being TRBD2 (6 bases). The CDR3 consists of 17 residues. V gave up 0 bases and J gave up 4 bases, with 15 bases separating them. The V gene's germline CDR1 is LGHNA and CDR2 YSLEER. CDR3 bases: TGCGCCAGCAGCCAAGACGTCGCGGGGATCCTCACCGGGGAGCTGTTTTTT. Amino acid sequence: CASSQDVAGILTGELFF.

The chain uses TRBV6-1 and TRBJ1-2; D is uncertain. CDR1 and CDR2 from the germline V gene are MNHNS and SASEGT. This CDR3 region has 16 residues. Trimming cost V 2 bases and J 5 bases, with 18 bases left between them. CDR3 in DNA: TGTGCCAGCAGTGAATACGTCGGAGAGAAGGTGTATGGCTACACCTTC. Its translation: CASSEYVGEKVYGYTF.

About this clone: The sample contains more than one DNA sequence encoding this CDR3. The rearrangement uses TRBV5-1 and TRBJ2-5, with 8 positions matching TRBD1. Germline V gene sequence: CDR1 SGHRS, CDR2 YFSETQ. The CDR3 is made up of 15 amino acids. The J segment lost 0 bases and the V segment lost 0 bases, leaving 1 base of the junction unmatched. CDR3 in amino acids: CASSLGQGYQETQYF. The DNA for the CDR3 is TGCGCCAGCAGCTTGGGACAGGGGTACCAAGAGACCCAGTACTTC.

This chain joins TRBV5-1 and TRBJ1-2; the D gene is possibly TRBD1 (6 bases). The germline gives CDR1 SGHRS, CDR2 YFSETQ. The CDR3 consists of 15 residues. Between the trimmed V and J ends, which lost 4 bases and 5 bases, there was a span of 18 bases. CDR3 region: CASSPDRRQDYGYTF. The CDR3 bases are TGCGCCAGCAGCCCCGATCGAAGACAGGATTATGGCTACACCTTC.

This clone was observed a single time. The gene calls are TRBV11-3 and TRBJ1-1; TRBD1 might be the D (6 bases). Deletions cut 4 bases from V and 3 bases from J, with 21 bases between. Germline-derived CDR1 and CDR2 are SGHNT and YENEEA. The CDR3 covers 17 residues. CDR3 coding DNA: TGTGCCAGCAGCTCCGGTGGATTAGGGGAGGGGGACACTGAAGCTTTCTTT. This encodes CASSSGGLGEGDTEAFF. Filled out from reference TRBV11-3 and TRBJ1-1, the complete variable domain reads EAGVVQSPRYKIIEKKQPVAFWCNPISGHNTLYWYLQNLGQGPELLIRYENEEAVDDSQLPKDRFSAERLKGVDSTLKIQPAELGDSAVYLCASSSGGLGEGDTEAFFGQGTRLTVV.

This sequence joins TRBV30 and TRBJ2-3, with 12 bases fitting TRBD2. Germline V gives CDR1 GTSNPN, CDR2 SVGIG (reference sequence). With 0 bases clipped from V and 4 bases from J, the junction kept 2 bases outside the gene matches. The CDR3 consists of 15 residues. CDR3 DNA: TGTGCCTGGAGTGTGTGGACTAGCGGGGCAGATACGCAGTATTTT. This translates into CAWSVWTSGADTQYF.